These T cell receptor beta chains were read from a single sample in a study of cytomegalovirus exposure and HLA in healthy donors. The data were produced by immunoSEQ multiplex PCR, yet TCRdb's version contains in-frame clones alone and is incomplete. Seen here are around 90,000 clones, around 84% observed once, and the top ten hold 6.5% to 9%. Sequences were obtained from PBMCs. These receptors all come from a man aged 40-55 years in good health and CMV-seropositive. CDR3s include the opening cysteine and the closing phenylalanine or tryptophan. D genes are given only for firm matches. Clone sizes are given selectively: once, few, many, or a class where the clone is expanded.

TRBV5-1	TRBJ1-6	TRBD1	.	TGCGCCAGCAGCTTCGGCGGGCGGGGAGAGGGGGCATATTCACCCCTCCACTTT	CASSFGGRGEGAYSPLHF
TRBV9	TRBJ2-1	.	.	TGTGCCAGCAGCGTCGGATGGTCGGACTCAGATGAGCAGTTCTTC	CASSVGWSDSDEQFF
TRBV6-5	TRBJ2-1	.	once	TGTGCCAGCAGTTACTCGGGAGTCTCTAGTGAGCAGTTCTTC	CASSYSGVSSEQFF
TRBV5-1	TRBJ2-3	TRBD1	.	TGCGCCAGCAGCTTGGGTCAGGGGGCGGCGATGTTCCTGGATACGCAGTATTTT	CASSLGQGAAMFLDTQYF
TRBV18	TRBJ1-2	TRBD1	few	TGTGCCAGCTCACCCGAGGGACAGGGGGCTAACTATGGCTACACCTTC	CASSPEGQGANYGYTF
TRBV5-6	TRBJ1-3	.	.	TGTGCCAGCAGCTTGGCCTCAGGTTCTGGAAACACCATATATTTT	CASSLASGSGNTIYF
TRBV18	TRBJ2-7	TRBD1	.	TGTGCCAGCTCACCGGCCGGGACAGGGCAAGAGCAGTACTTC	CASSPAGTGQEQYF
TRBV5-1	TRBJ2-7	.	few	TGCGCCAGCAGCTTGTATGGGTTAGCCGACGAGCAGTACTTC	CASSLYGLADEQYF
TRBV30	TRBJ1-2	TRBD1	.	TGTGCCTACAACCAGGGGGCAGGCTACACCTTC	CAYNQGAGYTF
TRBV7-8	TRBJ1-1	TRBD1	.	TGTGCCAGCAGACCCGGGACAGGAAACACTGAAGCTTTCTTT	CASRPGTGNTEAFF
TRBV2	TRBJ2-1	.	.	TGTGCCAGCAGTGAAGCTCTAGGAGGCAATGAGCAGTTCTTC	CASSEALGGNEQFF
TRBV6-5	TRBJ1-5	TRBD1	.	TGTGCCAGCAGTTACTCGACACAGGGGCAGCCCCAGCATTTT	CASSYSTQGQPQHF
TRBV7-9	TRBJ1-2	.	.	TGTGCCAGCAGCTTAGAAGGGAGTGGCTACACCTTC	CASSLEGSGYTF
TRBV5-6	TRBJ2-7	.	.	TGTGCCAGCAGCTTGGGACAGGAGTACGAGCAGTACTTC	CASSLGQEYEQYF
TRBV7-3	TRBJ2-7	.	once	TGTGCCAGCAGCTCAGATGCTAGGGGCGAGCAGTACTTC	CASSSDARGEQYF
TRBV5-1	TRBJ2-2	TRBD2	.	TGCGCCAGCAGCTTGGGTCCAGCGGGAAACACCGGGGAGCTGTTTTTT	CASSLGPAGNTGELFF
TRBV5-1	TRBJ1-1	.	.	TGCGCCAGCAGCTTGGGACGCGGGAGGGGGGCTGAAGCTTTCTTT	CASSLGRGRGAEAFF
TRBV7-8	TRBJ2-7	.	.	TGTGCCAGCAGCTTAGAAGATCATGGGGGCCTGAGGGGTTTC	CASSLEDHGGLRGF
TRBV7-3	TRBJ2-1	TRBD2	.	TGTGCCAGCAGCCTACTCCGACTAGCGGGAGACAATGAGCAGTTCTTC	CASSLLRLAGDNEQFF
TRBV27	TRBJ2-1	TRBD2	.	TGTGCCAGCAGTTTCATGCGGGGGTCCAATGAGCAGTTCTTC	CASSFMRGSNEQFF
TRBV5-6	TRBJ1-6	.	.	TGTGCCAGCAGCTCGAACGGGGGGAGGAATTCACCCCTCCACTTT	CASSSNGGRNSPLHF
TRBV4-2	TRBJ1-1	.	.	TGTGCCAGCAGCCAAGTTAGGGAGCGCGCTTTCTTT	CASSQVRERAFF
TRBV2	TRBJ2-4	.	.	TGTGCCAGCAGTGGACGTCTACAGGATTTTAAAGCTCTTGACATTCAGTACTTC	CASSGRLQDFKALDIQYF
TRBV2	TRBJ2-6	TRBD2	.	TGTGCCAGCAGAGCGGGGGGTTATGGGGCCAACGTCCTGACTTTC	CASRAGGYGANVLTF
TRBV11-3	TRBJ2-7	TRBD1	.	TGTGCCAGCAGCCGAAGCGGGACAGGGGCCGAGCAGTACTTC	CASSRSGTGAEQYF
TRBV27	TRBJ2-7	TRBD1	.	TGTGCCAGCAGTTCGAAAACCTGGGAACAGGGGGCGGGGTTGTACTTC	CASSSKTWEQGAGLYF
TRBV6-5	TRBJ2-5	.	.	TGTGCCAGCAGTTACGGAGGGGTCCAAGAGACCCAGTACTTC	CASSYGGVQETQYF
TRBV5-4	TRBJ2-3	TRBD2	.	TGTGCCAGCAGCTTGTCCCAGCGGGGCCCAGATACGCAGTATTTT	CASSLSQRGPDTQYF
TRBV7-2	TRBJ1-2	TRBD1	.	TGTGCCAGCAGCTTATCCGACAGGGATGCCTATGGCTACACCTTC	CASSLSDRDAYGYTF
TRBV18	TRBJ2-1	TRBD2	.	TGTGCCAGCTCACTAAGCGGGAGTTCCTACAATGAGCAGTTCTTC	CASSLSGSSYNEQFF
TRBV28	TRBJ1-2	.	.	TGTGCCAGCAGGGAGGGTGACTATGGCTACACCTTC	CASREGDYGYTF
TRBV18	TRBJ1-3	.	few	TGTGCCAGCTCACCAGCAGGGAGGCACACCATATATTTT	CASSPAGRHTIYF
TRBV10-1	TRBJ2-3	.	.	TGCGCCAGCAGTGAGTTCCTTCCCCCGAGCCTCCCAGATACGCAGTATTTT	CASSEFLPPSLPDTQYF